This record covers a single T cell receptor (beta chain). The data were taken from a study of blood T cell repertoires in COVID-19. The CDR3 runs 15 residues. The V and J ends lost 2 bases and 6 bases respectively, with 14 bases between them. Germline lookup yields CDR1 SGHDT and CDR2 YYEEEE. Using immunoSEQ multiplex PCR, the repertoire was profiled, and TCRdb retains in-frame clones only, with some absent. The sample records fewer than 250,000 clones, 70% to 90% being singletons. Sequencing was done on a sample of PBMCs or T cells enriched from blood (not recorded which). This clonotype was obtained from a man in his thirties or forties who had recovered from COVID-19. This chain uses TRBV5-6 with TRBJ2-2; possibly TRBD2 for D (6 bases). The CDR3 DNA follows: TGTGCCAGCAGCTTTGGCGGGGTCCCGTCCGGGGAGCTGTTTTTT. It specifies CASSFGGVPSGELFF.